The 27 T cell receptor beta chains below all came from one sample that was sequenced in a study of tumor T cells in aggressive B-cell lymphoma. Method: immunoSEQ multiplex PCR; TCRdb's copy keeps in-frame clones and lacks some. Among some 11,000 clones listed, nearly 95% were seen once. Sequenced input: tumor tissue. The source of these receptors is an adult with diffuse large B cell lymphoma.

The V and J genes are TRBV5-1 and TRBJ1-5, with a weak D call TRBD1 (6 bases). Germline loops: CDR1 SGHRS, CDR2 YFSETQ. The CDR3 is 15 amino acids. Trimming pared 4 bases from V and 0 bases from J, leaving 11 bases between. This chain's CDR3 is CASSPGQTSNQPQHF. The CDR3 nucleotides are TGCGCCAGCAGCCCCGGACAGACTAGCAATCAGCCCCAGCATTTT. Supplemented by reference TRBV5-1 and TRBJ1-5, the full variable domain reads KAGVTQTPRYLIKTRGQQVTLSCSPISGHRSVSWYQQTPGQGLQFLFEYFSETQRNKGNFPGRFSGRQFSNSRSEMNVSTLELGDSALYLCASSPGQTSNQPQHFGDGTRLSIL.

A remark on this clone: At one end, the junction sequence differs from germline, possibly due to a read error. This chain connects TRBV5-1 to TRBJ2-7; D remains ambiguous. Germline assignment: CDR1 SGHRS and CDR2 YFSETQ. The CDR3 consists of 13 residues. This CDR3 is CTSSLDPGYEQYF. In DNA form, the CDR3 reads TGCACCAGCAGCTTGGATCCGGGCTACGAGCAGTACTTC.

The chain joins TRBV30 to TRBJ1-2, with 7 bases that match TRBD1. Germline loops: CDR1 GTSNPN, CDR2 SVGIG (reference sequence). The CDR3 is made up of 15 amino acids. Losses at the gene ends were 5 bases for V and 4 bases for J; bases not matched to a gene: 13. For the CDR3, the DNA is TGTGCCTGGGAGGGGCCCGACAGGGATAGCTATGGCTACACCTTC. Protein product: CAWEGPDRDSYGYTF.

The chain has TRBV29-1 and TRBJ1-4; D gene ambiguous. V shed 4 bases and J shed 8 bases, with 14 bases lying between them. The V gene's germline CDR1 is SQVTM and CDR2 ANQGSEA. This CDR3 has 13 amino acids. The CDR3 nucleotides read TGCAGCGTTGCAAGGGAGGCTGGGGAAAAACTGTTTTTT. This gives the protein CSVAREAGEKLFF.

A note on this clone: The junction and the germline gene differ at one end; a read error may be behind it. Written as DNA, the CDR3 is TGTGCCATCAGCCCCGGGACTGAGCCCTACGGGCAGTACTTC. Protein sequence: CAISPGTEPYGQYF. The chain uses TRBV10-3 and TRBJ2-7, with D perhaps matching TRBD2 (6 bases). The CDR3 runs 14 residues. Germline V lookup: CDR1 ENHRY, CDR2 SYGVKD.

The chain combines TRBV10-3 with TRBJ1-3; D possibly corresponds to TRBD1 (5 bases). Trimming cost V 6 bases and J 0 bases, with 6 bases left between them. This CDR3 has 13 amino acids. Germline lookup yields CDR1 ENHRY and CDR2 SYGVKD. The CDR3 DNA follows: TGTGCCATCAGCAGGGACTCTGGAAACACCATATATTTT. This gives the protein CAISRDSGNTIYF.

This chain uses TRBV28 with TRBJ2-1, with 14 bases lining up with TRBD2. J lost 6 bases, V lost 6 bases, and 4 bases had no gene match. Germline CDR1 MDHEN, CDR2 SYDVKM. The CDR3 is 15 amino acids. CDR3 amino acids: CASSLGLAGVNEQFF. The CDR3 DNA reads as TGTGCCAGCAGCCTGGGACTAGCGGGAGTCAATGAGCAGTTCTTC.

DNA of the CDR3: TGTGCCAGTAGTACTGCTATTGCCGGGTTGAATCAGCCCCAGCATTTT. The encoded protein is CASSTAIAGLNQPQHF. The V and J genes are TRBV19 and TRBJ1-5; D gene ambiguous. Germline V gives CDR1 LNHDA, CDR2 SQIVND (reference sequence). The CDR3 contains 16 residues. Trimming shortened V by 4 bases and J by 4 bases, and 17 bases separated the two germline ends.

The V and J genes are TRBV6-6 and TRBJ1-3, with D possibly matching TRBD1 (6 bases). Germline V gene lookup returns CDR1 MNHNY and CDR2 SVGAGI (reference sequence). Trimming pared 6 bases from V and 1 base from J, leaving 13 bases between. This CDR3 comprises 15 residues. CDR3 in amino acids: CASRLGALSGNTIYF. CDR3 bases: TGTGCCAGCAGACTGGGGGCGCTGTCTGGAAACACCATATATTTT.

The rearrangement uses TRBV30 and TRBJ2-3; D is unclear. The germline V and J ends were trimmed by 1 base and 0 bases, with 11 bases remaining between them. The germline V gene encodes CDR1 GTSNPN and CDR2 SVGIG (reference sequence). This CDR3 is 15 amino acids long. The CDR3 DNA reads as TGTGCCTGGAGTGGGAGATTACCCAGCACAGATACGCAGTATTTT. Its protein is CAWSGRLPSTDTQYF.

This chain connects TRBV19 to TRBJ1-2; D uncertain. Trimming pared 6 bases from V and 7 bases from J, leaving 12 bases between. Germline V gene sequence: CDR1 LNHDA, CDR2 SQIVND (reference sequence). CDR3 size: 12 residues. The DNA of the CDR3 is TGTGCCAGTAGGGAGTCCCGCGTTGGCTACACCTTC. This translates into CASRESRVGYTF.

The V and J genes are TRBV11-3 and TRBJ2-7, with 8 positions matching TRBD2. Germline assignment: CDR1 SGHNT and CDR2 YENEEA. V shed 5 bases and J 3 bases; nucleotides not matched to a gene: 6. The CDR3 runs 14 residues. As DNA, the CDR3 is TGTGCCAGCAGCGTCCCGGGACTAGTCTACGAGCAGTACTTC. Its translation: CASSVPGLVYEQYF.

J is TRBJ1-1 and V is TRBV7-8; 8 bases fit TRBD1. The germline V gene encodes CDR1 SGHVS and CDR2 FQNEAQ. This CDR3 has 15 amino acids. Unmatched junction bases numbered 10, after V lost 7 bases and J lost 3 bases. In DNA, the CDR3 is TGTGCCAGCACCCCCGCCGGGACAGGTGACACTGAAGCTTTCTTT. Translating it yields CASTPAGTGDTEAFF.

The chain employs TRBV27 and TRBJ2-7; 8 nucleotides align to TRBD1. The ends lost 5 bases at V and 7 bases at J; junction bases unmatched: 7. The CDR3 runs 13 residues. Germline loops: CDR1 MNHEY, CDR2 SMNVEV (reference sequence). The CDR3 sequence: CASSPYRGWEQYF. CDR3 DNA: TGTGCCAGCAGTCCGTACAGGGGGTGGGAGCAGTACTTC.

The CDR3 sequence is CASSLQGVDEAFF. The CDR3 nucleotides are TGTGCCAGCAGCTTACAGGGGGTAGATGAAGCTTTCTTT. The chain joins TRBV5-5 to TRBJ1-1, with 8 bases lining up with TRBD1. Per the germline V gene, CDR1 is SGHKS and CDR2 is YYEKEE (reference sequence). The V and J ends lost 2 bases and 7 bases, in that order; junction bases with no gene match: 4. The CDR3 sequence is 13 residues long.

The CDR3, as DNA: TGTGCCATCAGTGAGTCCGTGGCGGCAGAAGCTTTCTTT. Translated, it gives CAISESVAAEAFF. The rearrangement joins TRBV10-3 to TRBJ1-1; D gene unclear. The CDR3 loop spans 13 amino acids. Looked up from germline, CDR1 is ENHRY and CDR2 is SYGVKD. The V end lost 0 bases, the J end lost 8 bases, and 10 bases lay between the germline ends.

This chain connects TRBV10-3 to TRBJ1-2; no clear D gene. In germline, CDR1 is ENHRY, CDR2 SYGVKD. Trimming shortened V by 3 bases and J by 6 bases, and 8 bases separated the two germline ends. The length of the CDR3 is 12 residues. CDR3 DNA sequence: TGTGCCATCAGTGATGGAGACCATGGCTACACCTTC. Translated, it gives CAISDGDHGYTF.

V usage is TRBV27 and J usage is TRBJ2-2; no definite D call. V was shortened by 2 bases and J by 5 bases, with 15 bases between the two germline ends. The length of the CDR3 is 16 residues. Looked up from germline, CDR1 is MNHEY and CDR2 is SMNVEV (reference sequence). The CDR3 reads CASSLKAAETTGELFF. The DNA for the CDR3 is TGTGCCAGCAGTTTAAAGGCGGCAGAGACTACCGGGGAGCTGTTTTTT.

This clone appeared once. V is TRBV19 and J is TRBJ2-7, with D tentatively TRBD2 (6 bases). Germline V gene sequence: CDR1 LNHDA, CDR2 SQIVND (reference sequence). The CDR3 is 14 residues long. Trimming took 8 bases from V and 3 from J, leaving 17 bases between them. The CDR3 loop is CASSPGAADYEQYF. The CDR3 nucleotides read TGTGCCAGTTCCCCGGGAGCTGCGGACTACGAGCAGTACTTC.

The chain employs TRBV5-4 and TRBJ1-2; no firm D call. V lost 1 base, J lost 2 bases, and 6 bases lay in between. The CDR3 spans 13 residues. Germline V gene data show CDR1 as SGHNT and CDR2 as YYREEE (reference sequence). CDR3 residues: CASSLTENYGYTF. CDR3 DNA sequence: TGTGCCAGCAGCTTGACGGAGAACTATGGCTACACCTTC.

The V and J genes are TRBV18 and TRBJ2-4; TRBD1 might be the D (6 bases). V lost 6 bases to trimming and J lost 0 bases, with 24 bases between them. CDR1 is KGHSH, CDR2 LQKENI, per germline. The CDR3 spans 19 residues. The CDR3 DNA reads TGTGCCAGCTCTGAAGAACGGGACACCCGTCCAACAGCCAAAAACATTCAGTACTTC. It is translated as CASSEERDTRPTAKNIQYF.

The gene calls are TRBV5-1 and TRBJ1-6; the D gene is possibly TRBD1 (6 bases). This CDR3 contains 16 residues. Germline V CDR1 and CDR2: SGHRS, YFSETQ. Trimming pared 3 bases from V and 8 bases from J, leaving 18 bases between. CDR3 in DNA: TGCGCCAGCAGCTCCTCAACCGACAGGTCGTATTCACCCCTCCACTTT. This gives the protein CASSSSTDRSYSPLHF.

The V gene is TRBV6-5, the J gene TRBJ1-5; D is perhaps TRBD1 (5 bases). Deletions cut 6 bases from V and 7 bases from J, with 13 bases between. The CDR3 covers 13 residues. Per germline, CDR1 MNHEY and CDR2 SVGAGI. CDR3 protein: CASRGSGEQPQHF. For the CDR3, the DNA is TGTGCCAGCAGGGGATCGGGGGAACAGCCCCAGCATTTT.

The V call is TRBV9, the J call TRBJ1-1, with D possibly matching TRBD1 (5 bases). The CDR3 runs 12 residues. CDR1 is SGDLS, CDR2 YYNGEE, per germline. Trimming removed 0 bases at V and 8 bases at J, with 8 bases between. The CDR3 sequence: CASSVAAGEAFF. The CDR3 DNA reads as TGTGCCAGCAGCGTAGCGGCAGGGGAAGCTTTCTTT.

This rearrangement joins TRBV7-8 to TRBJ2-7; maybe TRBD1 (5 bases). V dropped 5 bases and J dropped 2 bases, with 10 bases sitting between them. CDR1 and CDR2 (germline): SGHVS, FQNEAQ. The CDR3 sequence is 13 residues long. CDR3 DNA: TGTGCCAGCAGCCCGACAGTTACCTACGAGCAGTACTTC. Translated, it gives CASSPTVTYEQYF.

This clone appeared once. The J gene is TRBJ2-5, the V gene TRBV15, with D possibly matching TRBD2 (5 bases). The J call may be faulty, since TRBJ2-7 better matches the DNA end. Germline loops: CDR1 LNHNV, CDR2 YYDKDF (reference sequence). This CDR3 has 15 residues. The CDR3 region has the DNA TGTGCCACCAGCAGAGATCCGGGGAGCTCCTACGAGCAGTACTTC. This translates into CATSRDPGSSYEQYF.

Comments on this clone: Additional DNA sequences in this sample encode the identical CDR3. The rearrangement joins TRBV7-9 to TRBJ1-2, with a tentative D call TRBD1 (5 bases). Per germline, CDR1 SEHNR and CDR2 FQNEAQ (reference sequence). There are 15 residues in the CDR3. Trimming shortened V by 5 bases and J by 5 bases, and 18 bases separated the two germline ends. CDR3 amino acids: CASSPLGGLGYGYTF. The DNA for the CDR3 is TGTGCCAGCAGCCCCTTGGGGGGGTTAGGGTATGGCTACACCTTC. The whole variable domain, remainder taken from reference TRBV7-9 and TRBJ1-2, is DTGVSQNPRHKITKRGQNVTFRCDPISEHNRLYWYRQTLGQGPEFLTYFQNEAQLEKSRLLSDRFSAERPKGSFSTLEIQRTEQGDSAMYLCASSPLGGLGYGYTFGSGTRLTVV.